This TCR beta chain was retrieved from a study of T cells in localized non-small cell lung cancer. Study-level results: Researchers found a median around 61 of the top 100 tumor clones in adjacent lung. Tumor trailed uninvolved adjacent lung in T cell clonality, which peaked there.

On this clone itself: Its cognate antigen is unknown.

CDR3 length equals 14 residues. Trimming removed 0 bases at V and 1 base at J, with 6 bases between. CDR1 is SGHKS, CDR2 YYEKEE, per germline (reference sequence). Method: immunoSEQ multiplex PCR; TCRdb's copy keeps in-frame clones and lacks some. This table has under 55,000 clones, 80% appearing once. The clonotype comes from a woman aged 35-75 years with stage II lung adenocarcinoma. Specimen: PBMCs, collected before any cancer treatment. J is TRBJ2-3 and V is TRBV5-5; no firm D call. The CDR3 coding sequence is TGTGCCAGCAGCTTGGGGGCTGGCACAGATACGCAGTATTTT. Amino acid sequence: CASSLGAGTDTQYF.